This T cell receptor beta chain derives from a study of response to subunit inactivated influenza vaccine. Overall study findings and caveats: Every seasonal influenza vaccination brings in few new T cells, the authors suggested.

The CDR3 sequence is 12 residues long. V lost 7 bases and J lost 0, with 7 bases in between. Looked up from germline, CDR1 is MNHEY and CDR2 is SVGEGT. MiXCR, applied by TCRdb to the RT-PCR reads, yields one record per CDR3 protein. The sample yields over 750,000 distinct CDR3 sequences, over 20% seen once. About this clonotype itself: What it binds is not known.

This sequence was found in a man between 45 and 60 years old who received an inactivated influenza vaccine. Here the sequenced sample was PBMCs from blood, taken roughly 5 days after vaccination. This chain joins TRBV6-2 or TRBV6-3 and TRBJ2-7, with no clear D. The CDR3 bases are TGTGCCAGCAAAACTAACTCCTACGAGCAGTACTTC. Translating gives CASKTNSYEQYF.